The next 27 T cell receptor beta chains were all read from a single sample in a study of blood T cell repertoires in COVID-19. Assay: immunoSEQ multiplex PCR; the TCRdb copy retains only in-frame clones and omits some. The sample includes some 66,000 clones, approximately 80% of them seen just once. Sequences were obtained from peripheral blood. These receptors originate from a man aged 55 to 70 with acute or convalescent COVID-19.

The genes are TRBV27 and TRBJ2-2; TRBD2 matches at 12 bases. Germline CDR1 MNHEY, CDR2 SMNVEV (reference sequence). The CDR3 has 17 residues. J gave up 4 bases and V 5 bases, and 8 bases lay outside the gene matches. This CDR3 reads CASSPRLAGVGTGELFF. CDR3 in DNA: TGTGCCAGCAGTCCTCGACTAGCGGGGGTGGGCACCGGGGAGCTGTTTTTT.

The CDR3 nucleotides read TGTGCCAGCAGCTTGGGGACTAGCGGCCACTACAATGAGCAGTTCTTC. Its translation is CASSLGTSGHYNEQFF. The V and J genes are TRBV5-6 and TRBJ2-1, with 10 bases that match TRBD2. Per the germline V gene, CDR1 is SGHDT and CDR2 is YYEEEE. This CDR3 contains 16 residues. The V and J ends lost 0 bases and 3 bases, in that order; junction bases with no gene match: 3.

V and J are TRBV5-1 and TRBJ2-2, with 10 bases that match TRBD1. V lost 4 bases to trimming and J lost 6 bases; unmatched junction nucleotides: 9. Germline V gene sequence: CDR1 SGHRS, CDR2 YFSETQ. The CDR3 consists of 16 residues. CDR3: CASSPSGTGAAGELFF. As DNA, the CDR3 is TGCGCCAGCAGCCCGTCCGGGACAGGGGCTGCCGGGGAGCTGTTTTTT.

This chain joins TRBV29-1 and TRBJ1-2; D perhaps matches TRBD1 (6 bases). V shed 3 bases and J shed 7 bases, with 12 bases lying between them. Germline lookup yields CDR1 SQVTM and CDR2 ANQGSEA. There are 12 residues in the CDR3. The CDR3 DNA follows: TGCAGCGTTGAGGCAGAAGGGGGTGGCTACACCTTC. Protein sequence: CSVEAEGGGYTF.

This clone was seen just once. The V call is TRBV3-1 (or the pseudogene TRBV3-2), the J call TRBJ2-2, with 10 bases identical to TRBD2. From germline, CDR1 is LGHDT and CDR2 YNNKEL (reference sequence). J gave up 4 bases and V 4 bases, and 3 bases lay outside the gene matches. The CDR3 is 15 residues long. CDR3 amino acids: CASSRTSGRTGELFF. In DNA, the CDR3 is TGTGCCAGCAGCCGGACTAGCGGACGCACCGGGGAGCTGTTTTTT.

The V gene is TRBV12-2, the J gene TRBJ1-5; TRBD1 reflects the table's D call only, with no check against the DNA. TRBV12-2 is deemed a pseudogene. This CDR3 is 18 amino acids long. The chain's CDR3 is CASRVAGPGGRSNQPQHF. The CDR3 region has the DNA TGTGCAAGTCGCGTTGCGGGCCCAGGGGGCCGGAGCAATCAGCCCCAGCATTTT.

The chain links TRBV7-2 to TRBJ1-5, with 10 bases that match TRBD1. From germline, CDR1 is SGHTA and CDR2 FQGNSA. The CDR3 runs to 16 residues. With V trimmed by 6 bases and J by 7 bases, 12 bases remained unmatched. The CDR3 bases are TGTGCCAGCAGTCCTGAGACAGGGGGCTCATGGCAGCCCCAGCATTTT. Amino acids: CASSPETGGSWQPQHF.

V gene TRBV27 combines with J gene TRBJ1-2, with D perhaps TRBD1 (6 bases). The V end lost 6 bases, the J end lost 2 bases, and 16 bases lay between the germline ends. This CDR3 is built from 15 residues. CDR1 and CDR2 from the germline V gene are MNHEY and SMNVEV (reference sequence). CDR3 in DNA: TGTGCCAGCAGCCGGACAGTATCACCAAACTATGGCTACACCTTC. It codes for CASSRTVSPNYGYTF.

With respect to this clone: Additional DNA sequences in this sample encode the identical CDR3. The V and J genes are TRBV6-5 and TRBJ1-5; TRBD1 matches at 9 bases. The CDR3 is 13 residues long. Germline values: CDR1 MNHEY, CDR2 SVGAGI. V gave up 6 bases and J gave up 4 bases; unmatched junction bases: 1. CDR3 amino acids: CASRTGGNQPQHF. Written as DNA, the CDR3 is TGTGCCAGCAGGACAGGGGGAAATCAGCCCCAGCATTTT.

This clone was counted between two and nine times. The chain joins TRBV6-1 to TRBJ1-2, with 8 bases lining up with TRBD1. CDR3 length equals 15 residues. J lost 4 bases, V lost 1 base, and 5 bases had no gene match. Germline V gene lookup returns CDR1 MNHNS and CDR2 SASEGT. The CDR3 loop is CASSEGQGTRYGYTF. The CDR3 coding sequence is TGTGCCAGCAGTGAAGGACAGGGGACCCGCTATGGCTACACCTTC.

The chain has TRBV6-6 and TRBJ1-6, with 8 nucleotides matching TRBD1. V was pared by 5 bases and J by 8 bases, with 2 bases of the junction left unmatched. Germline CDR1 reads MNHNY; CDR2 reads SVGAGI (reference sequence). The CDR3 length is 13 residues. CDR3 nucleotides: TGTGCCAGCAGTGACAGGGGAGATTCACCCCTCCACTTT. This gives the protein CASSDRGDSPLHF.

The gene calls are TRBV11-2 and TRBJ2-2, with 7 nucleotides matching TRBD2. CDR1 and CDR2 from the germline V gene are SGHAT and FQNNGV. The CDR3 spans 16 residues. With V trimmed by 2 bases and J by 0 bases, 3 bases remained unmatched. The chain's CDR3 is CASSLSRGTNTGELFF. The CDR3 coding sequence is TGTGCCAGCAGCTTATCGCGGGGGACGAACACCGGGGAGCTGTTTTTT.

The chain has TRBV5-1 and TRBJ2-3, with TRBD2 matching 11 bases. Germline assignment: CDR1 SGHRS and CDR2 YFSETQ. Trimming took 0 bases from V and 6 from J; bases not matched to a gene: 6. This CDR3 has 16 residues. This CDR3 is CASSLGALAGADTQYF. The CDR3 DNA reads as TGCGCCAGCAGCTTGGGGGCACTAGCGGGGGCGGATACGCAGTATTTT.

This clone was picked up one time. The CDR3, as DNA: TGTGCCAGCAGCCGGACAGGATGGGAGCAGTACTTC. Protein product: CASSRTGWEQYF. The V and J genes are TRBV3-1 (or the pseudogene TRBV3-2) and TRBJ2-7; 7 positions match TRBD1. Germline values: CDR1 LGHDT, CDR2 YNNKEL (reference sequence). The CDR3 spans 12 residues. V was pared by 4 bases and J by 7 bases, with 4 bases of the junction left unmatched.

The genes are TRBV7-9 and TRBJ1-2, with D possibly matching TRBD1 (5 bases). Trimming took off 3 bases at V and 7 bases at J, with 9 bases between the two ends. Germline CDR1 SEHNR, CDR2 FQNEAQ (reference sequence). The CDR3 loop spans 12 amino acids. The CDR3 is CASSFPGFGYTF. The CDR3 DNA sequence: TGTGCCAGCAGCTTCCCAGGGTTTGGCTACACCTTC.

The chain couples TRBV2 to TRBJ1-1, with 9 nucleotides matching TRBD1. The CDR3 runs 15 residues. Germline V CDR1 and CDR2: SNHLY, FYNNEI. V lost 1 base to trimming and J lost 5 bases; unmatched junction nucleotides: 5. The CDR3 region has the DNA TGTGCCAGCAGTGAAGTTCCGGGACAGGGTACTGAAGCTTTCTTT. Amino acid sequence: CASSEVPGQGTEAFF.

Here the CDR3 reads CASKTTGTGIGELFF. The DNA for the CDR3 is TGTGCCAGTAAAACCACCGGGACAGGGATCGGGGAGCTGTTTTTT. The chain joins TRBV7-8 to TRBJ2-2; 9 bases fit TRBD1. The V and J ends lost 9 bases and 7 bases, in that order; junction bases with no gene match: 12. CDR3 size: 15 residues. The germline V gene has CDR1 SGHVS and CDR2 FQNEAQ.

The chain has TRBV6-5 and TRBJ2-5; D is uncertain. Trimming pared 7 bases from V and 2 bases from J, leaving 8 bases between. Per the germline V gene, CDR1 is MNHEY and CDR2 is SVGAGI. This CDR3 has 12 amino acids. The CDR3 loop is CASTHSQETQYF. Here the CDR3 DNA reads TGTGCCAGCACCCACAGTCAAGAGACCCAGTACTTC.

CDR3 residues: CASSLNGGDQETQYF. Here the CDR3 DNA reads TGCGCCAGCAGCTTGAACGGGGGGGACCAAGAGACCCAGTACTTC. The genes are TRBV5-1 and TRBJ2-5; 8 nucleotides line up with TRBD2. V was pared by 1 base and J by 0 bases, with 2 bases of the junction left unmatched. CDR3 size: 15 residues. CDR1 SGHRS and CDR2 YFSETQ come from the germline V gene.

The CDR3 is CASSPRQDRGYTF. The CDR3 DNA follows: TGTGCCAGCAGCCCCAGACAGGATCGTGGCTACACCTTC. The gene calls are TRBV7-8 and TRBJ1-2; D possibly corresponds to TRBD1 (6 bases). CDR1 is SGHVS and CDR2 is FQNEAQ in the germline V gene. The CDR3 covers 13 residues. Trimming took 5 bases from V and 7 from J, leaving 14 bases between them.

In its sample, this clone was seen once. This chain joins TRBV7-2 and TRBJ1-3; D possibly corresponds to TRBD1 (5 bases). The CDR3 consists of 14 residues. The V and J ends lost 6 bases and 4 bases respectively, with 13 bases between them. Germline V gives CDR1 SGHTA, CDR2 FQGNSA. CDR3 DNA: TGTGCCAGCAGGCCGGGAGGGACCGGAAACACCATATATTTT. Protein: CASRPGGTGNTIYF.

This clone was seen a single time. V and J are TRBV5-6 and TRBJ2-3; 7 positions match TRBD2. Germline V gene data show CDR1 as SGHDT and CDR2 as YYEEEE. This CDR3 region has 14 residues. V dropped 2 bases and J dropped 6; count of bases not matched to a gene: 6. CDR3 in DNA: TGTGCCAGCAGCTTACCCGGGAGGCAGGATACGCAGTATTTT. Protein product: CASSLPGRQDTQYF.

For the CDR3, the DNA is TGTGCCACCAGCAGAGGCTGGCGGGGAAGCTACAATGAGCAGTTCTTC. This codes for CATSRGWRGSYNEQFF. J is TRBJ2-1 and V is TRBV15; maybe TRBD2 (6 bases). Deletions cut 1 base from V and 3 bases from J, with 13 bases between. Per the germline V gene, CDR1 is LNHNV and CDR2 is YYDKDF (reference sequence). There are 16 residues in the CDR3.

The chain's CDR3 is CATSGTGIQETQYF. DNA of the CDR3: TGTGCCACCAGTGGGACAGGGATACAAGAGACCCAGTACTTC. The V and J genes are TRBV24-1 and TRBJ2-5; 8 bases match TRBD1. The length of the CDR3 is 14 residues. J was trimmed by 2 bases and V by 5 bases; bases with no gene match: 3. The germline V gene has CDR1 KGHDR and CDR2 SFDVKD.

The V call is TRBV4-3, the J call TRBJ2-1; the D gene is possibly TRBD2 (6 bases). Germline lookup yields CDR1 LGHNA and CDR2 YSLEER. Trimming pared 0 bases from V and 0 bases from J, leaving 6 bases between. This CDR3 has 15 amino acids. CDR3 sequence reads: CASSQEGGSYNEQFF. In nucleotides, the CDR3 is TGCGCCAGCAGCCAAGAGGGGGGCTCCTACAATGAGCAGTTCTTC.

The chain joins TRBV7-9 to TRBJ1-1; 7 bases map to TRBD1. Germline CDR1 reads SEHNR; CDR2 reads FQNEAQ (reference sequence). This CDR3 spans 15 amino acids. V lost 5 bases, J lost 4 bases, and 10 bases stayed unmatched. The CDR3 coding sequence is TGTGCCAGCAGCCCCTCAAGGGGGCGCGGCACTGAAGCTTTCTTT. Its protein is CASSPSRGRGTEAFF.

This sequence joins TRBV19 and TRBJ2-3, with D possibly being TRBD2 (6 bases). The CDR3 length is 14 residues. V lost 7 bases and J 4 bases, leaving 15 bases between the germline ends. CDR1 and CDR2 (germline): LNHDA, SQIVND (reference sequence). The CDR3 DNA follows: TGTGCCAGTACTCCCGGGGCGGGGCCAGATACGCAGTATTTT. It specifies CASTPGAGPDTQYF.